The 31 T cell receptor beta chains reported below all come from one sample, sequenced in a study of T cells after yellow fever vaccination. TCRdb called the 5' RACE reads again in MiXCR, with one record for every CDR3 protein. The data contain fewer than 650,000 distinct CDR3 sequences, 20% to 25% of them singletons. This specimen consisted of PBMCs, obtained approximately 22 days after the first yellow fever vaccination. The receptors were gathered from a man aged 18 to 29 who received the YFV17D yellow fever vaccine.

This chain joins TRBV28 and TRBJ1-2; maybe TRBD1 (5 bases). V lost 7 bases and J 2 bases, leaving 17 bases between the germline ends. The CDR3 is 15 residues long. CDR1 and CDR2 from the germline V gene are MDHEN and SYDVKM. The CDR3 spells CASKFSDIENYGYTF. DNA for the CDR3: TGTGCCAGCAAGTTTTCGGACATAGAGAACTATGGCTACACCTTC.

This clonotype was counted ten times or more. The chain recombines TRBV29-1 with TRBJ1-2; possible D gene TRBD1, 5 bases. CDR3 length: 11 amino acids. V was shortened by 7 bases and J by 2 bases, with 8 bases between the two germline ends. The V gene's germline CDR1 is SQVTM and CDR2 ANQGSEA. This chain's CDR3 is CSATENYGYTF. CDR3 DNA sequence: TGCAGCGCGACAGAGAACTATGGCTACACCTTC.

This clonotype has a count of ten or more. The chain links TRBV20-1 to TRBJ2-5; D could derive from TRBD1 or TRBD2 (5 bases each). CDR3 size: 14 residues. Trimming shortened V by 2 bases and J by 5 bases, and 15 bases separated the two germline ends. Per germline, CDR1 DFQATT and CDR2 SNEGSKA (reference sequence). The CDR3 DNA reads as TGCAGTGCTAGACCTCTGCCGGGGCTGGAGACCCAGTACTTC. As protein: CSARPLPGLETQYF.

The V gene is TRBV23-1, the J gene TRBJ2-3, with TRBD1 identical over 7 bases. TRBV23-1 is an ORF for which the function is uncertain. The length of the CDR3 is 17 residues. The J segment lost 2 bases and the V segment lost 3 bases, leaving 11 bases of the junction unmatched. The CDR3 is CASSQSRPGTVTDTQYF. The CDR3, as DNA: TGCGCCAGCAGTCAGTCACGGCCCGGGACAGTCACAGATACGCAGTATTTT.

As to this clonotype: The CDR3 ends on some other residue instead of the conserved phenylalanine or tryptophan, so this is likely a read error. V is TRBV20-1 and J is TRBJ2-1, with a possible D match to TRBD1 (6 bases). The CDR3 consists of 17 residues. Trimming took 1 base from V and 1 from J, leaving 17 bases between them. Germline CDR1 is DFQATT and CDR2 is SNEGSKA (reference sequence). The CDR3: CSARVQRGRGSYNEQFS. The CDR3 DNA follows: TGCAGTGCTAGAGTCCAAAGGGGGAGAGGATCCTACAATGAGCAGTTCTCC.

The CDR3 loop is CASSPPASGGVDNEQFF. CDR3 nucleotides: TGTGCCAGCTCACCACCGGCTAGCGGGGGAGTAGACAATGAGCAGTTCTTC. The chain recombines TRBV18 with TRBJ2-1, with 10 bases matching TRBD2. Unmatched junction bases numbered 7, after V lost 0 bases and J lost 5 bases. The CDR3 covers 17 residues. Germline V gene sequence: CDR1 KGHSH, CDR2 LQKENI.

J is TRBJ1-1 and V is TRBV5-1, with unresolved D. There are 15 residues in the CDR3. Germline-derived CDR1 and CDR2 are SGHRS and YFSETQ. Trimming left V 0 bases short and J 1 base short, with 10 bases between. In DNA form, the CDR3 reads TGCGCCAGCAGCTTGGAAGAGGGTACGAACACTGAAGCTTTCTTT. Protein: CASSLEEGTNTEAFF.

This chain joins TRBV29-1 and TRBJ2-2; D ambiguous. This CDR3 spans 14 amino acids. Between the trimmed V and J ends, which lost 4 bases and 6 bases, there was a span of 15 bases. Germline V lookup: CDR1 SQVTM, CDR2 ANQGSEA. The CDR3 DNA is TGCAGCGTTGGGCCGGGTATACGTCCCGGGGAGCTGTTTTTT. Encoded protein: CSVGPGIRPGELFF.

A word on this clonotype: A much bigger clone sits one base away, suggesting this may be a read error. V gene TRBV7-2 combines with J gene TRBJ2-4; TRBD1 matches 8 bases. Germline V gene lookup returns CDR1 SGHTA and CDR2 FQGNSA. This CDR3 comprises 17 residues. The CDR3 coding sequence is TGTGCCAGCGGGGACAGGTTAGGGGAATTAGCCAAAAACATTCTGTACTTC. Translated: CASGDRLGELAKNILYF.

The chain recombines TRBV27 with TRBJ1-4; D unresolved. The CDR3 loop spans 13 amino acids. The V and J ends lost 3 bases and 7 bases respectively, with 9 bases between them. CDR1 is MNHEY, CDR2 SMNVEV, per germline (reference sequence). For the CDR3, the DNA is TGTGCCAGCAGTTTTTCCTCAGTTGAAAAACTGTTTTTT. Translating gives CASSFSSVEKLFF.

The gene calls are TRBV12-3 or TRBV12-4 and TRBJ2-7; D remains unclear. This CDR3 comprises 13 residues. V gave up 6 bases and J gave up 3 bases, with 12 bases separating them. CDR3 coding DNA: TGTGCCAGCAGCGAACTCCCTTACTACGAGCAGTACGTC. Translating it yields CASSELPYYEQYV.

CDR3 residues: CASSLEGLAGAYTQYF. The CDR3 bases are TGTGCCAGCAGCTTAGAAGGACTAGCGGGGGCCTATACGCAGTATTTT. The chain couples TRBV11-2 to TRBJ2-3; 13 nucleotides match TRBD2. Germline V gives CDR1 SGHAT, CDR2 FQNNGV. Losses at the gene ends were 0 bases for V and 7 bases for J; bases not matched to a gene: 4. The CDR3 is made up of 16 amino acids.

For the CDR3, the DNA is TGCGCCAGCAGCCAAACAGTTAGCAATCAGCCCCAGCATTTT. Protein: CASSQTVSNQPQHF. The rearrangement joins TRBV4-1 to TRBJ1-5, with no clear D. The CDR3 runs to 14 residues. V was pared by 2 bases and J by 0 bases, with 5 bases between. Germline CDR1 reads MGHRA; CDR2 reads YSYEKL.

This chain connects TRBV7-9 to TRBJ1-1; D might be TRBD1 (5 bases). This CDR3 contains 15 residues. CDR1 and CDR2 (germline): SEHNR, FQNEAQ (reference sequence). Trimming took off 5 bases at V and 1 base at J, with 14 bases between the two ends. CDR3 protein: CASSPGGGPNTEAFF. The CDR3 nucleotides are TGTGCCAGCAGCCCTGGCGGGGGACCGAACACTGAAGCTTTCTTT.

This sequence joins TRBV5-5 and TRBJ2-5, with TRBD1 as a possible D gene (5 bases). The germline CDR1 and CDR2 sequences are SGHKS and YYEKEE (reference sequence). The CDR3 runs to 15 residues. Deletions cut 4 bases from V and 2 bases from J, with 15 bases between. DNA of the CDR3: TGTGCCAGCAGCCCCCAGGGAAGACTTCAAGAGACCCAGTACTTC. Translation: CASSPQGRLQETQYF. Full variable domain (outside the CDR3, taken from reference TRBV5-5 and TRBJ2-5): DAGVTQSPTHLIKTRGQQVTLRCSPISGHKSVSWYQQVLGQGPQFIFQYYEKEERGRGNFPDRFSARQFPNYSSELNVNALLLGDSALYLCASSPQGRLQETQYFGPGTRLLVL.

Ten or more counts support this clonotype. This chain uses TRBV5-4 with TRBJ2-1; D not resolved. The CDR3 spans 12 residues. Germline-derived CDR1 and CDR2 are SGHNT and YYREEE (reference sequence). The V end lost 2 bases, the J end lost 0 bases, and 0 bases lay between the germline ends. Here the CDR3 DNA reads TGTGCCAGCAGCTTCTCCTACAATGAGCAGTTCTTC. Translated, it gives CASSFSYNEQFF. The complete variable domain, with remaining parts taken from reference TRBV5-4 and TRBJ2-1, reads ETGVTQSPTHLIKTRGQQVTLRCSSQSGHNTVSWYQQALGQGPQFIFQYYREEENGRGNFPPRFSGLQFPNYSSELNVNALELDDSALYLCASSFSYNEQFFGPGTRLTVL.

This clonotype was seen a few times. The chain employs TRBV12-3 or TRBV12-4 and TRBJ2-2, with TRBD2 as a possible D gene (5 bases). This CDR3 is built from 15 residues. V lost 7 bases and J lost 4, with 16 bases in between. The CDR3 DNA reads as TGTGCCAGCACCACCTCCACTAGATCCACCGGGGAGCTGTTTTTT. Encoded protein: CASTTSTRSTGELFF.

V gene TRBV20-1 combines with J gene TRBJ2-5; D remains unclear. Deletions cut 6 bases from V and 3 bases from J, with 8 bases between. This CDR3 has 11 amino acids. Germline values: CDR1 DFQATT, CDR2 SNEGSKA (reference sequence). Here the CDR3 DNA reads TGCAGTGCCGCTCAGGAAGAGACCCAGTACTTC. It translates to CSAAQEETQYF.

This clonotype was seen more than once but under ten times. The V gene is TRBV15, the J gene TRBJ2-1; D not certain. Germline values: CDR1 LNHNV, CDR2 YYDKDF (reference sequence). Trimming left V 1 base short and J 9 bases short, with 4 bases between. The CDR3 sequence is 11 residues long. DNA of the CDR3: TGTGCCACCAGCAGAGTTGGTGAGCAGTTCTTC. This translates into CATSRVGEQFF.

The chain couples TRBV3-1 to TRBJ2-4, with a tentative D call TRBD2 (5 bases). The CDR3 spans 15 residues. The germline CDR1 and CDR2 sequences are LGHDT and YNNKEL (reference sequence). With 1 base removed from V and 6 bases from J, the gap between germline ends came to 13 bases. CDR3 protein: CASSQGPRLRNIQYF. CDR3 DNA sequence: TGTGCCAGCAGCCAAGGTCCGAGACTAAGAAACATTCAGTACTTC.

This clonotype has more than one count but fewer than ten. The V and J genes are TRBV28 and TRBJ2-5; 9 positions agree with TRBD1. The CDR3 runs 15 residues. Germline values: CDR1 MDHEN, CDR2 SYDVKM. With 2 bases clipped from V and 5 bases from J, the junction kept 6 bases outside the gene matches. The CDR3 loop reads CASSLHRGRLETQYF. The CDR3 nucleotides are TGTGCCAGCAGTTTACACAGGGGGCGCTTGGAGACCCAGTACTTC.

V and J are TRBV29-1 and TRBJ1-2; tentatively, D is TRBD1 (5 bases). This CDR3 spans 13 amino acids. The germline gives CDR1 SQVTM, CDR2 ANQGSEA. Trimming removed 8 bases from V and 0 bases from J, with 13 bases in between. The CDR3: CSSTTAANYGYTF. CDR3 coding DNA: TGCAGCTCAACGACAGCTGCTAACTATGGCTACACCTTC.

The genes are TRBV4-3 and TRBJ2-2; D perhaps matches TRBD2 (5 bases). In germline, CDR1 is LGHNA, CDR2 YSLEER. Trimming cost V 1 base and J 6 bases, with 12 bases left between them. CDR3 size: 15 residues. The CDR3 nucleotides read TGCGCCAGCAGCCAAGTATCTCACGGGGCCGGGGAGCTGTTTTTT. This gives the protein CASSQVSHGAGELFF.

This sequence joins TRBV12-3 or TRBV12-4 and TRBJ1-1; a possible D gene is TRBD1 (5 bases). The CDR3 runs to 13 residues. Trimming pared 6 bases from V and 4 bases from J, leaving 12 bases between. The CDR3 DNA reads TGTGCCAGCAGCCCAGGGTCGGGCACTGAAGCTTTCTTT. Amino acid sequence: CASSPGSGTEAFF.

The chain is built from TRBV10-3 and TRBJ2-7; 7 nucleotides align to TRBD1. This CDR3 has 12 residues. V was clipped by 10 bases and J by 3 bases; unmatched bases: 6. The germline V gene encodes CDR1 ENHRY and CDR2 SYGVKD. The CDR3 here is CATGGQDYEQYF. The CDR3 region has the DNA TGTGCCACCGGAGGACAGGACTACGAGCAGTACTTC.

The chain links TRBV21-1 to TRBJ1-5; the table assigns TRBD1, which was not confirmed against the DNA. TRBV21-1 is reported as a pseudogene. The CDR3 is 13 amino acids. For the CDR3, the DNA is TGTGCCAGCACCGGGACGGACAATCAGCCCCAGCATTTT. Residues: CASTGTDNQPQHF.

The V call is TRBV29-1, the J call TRBJ2-4, with D unclear. Trimming cost V 4 bases and J 0 bases, with 4 bases left between them. The CDR3 contains 12 residues. Germline-derived CDR1 and CDR2 are SQVTM and ANQGSEA. The CDR3 sequence: CSVALAKNIQYF. CDR3 DNA sequence: TGCAGCGTTGCCCTAGCCAAAAACATTCAGTACTTC. The entire variable domain, with the rest obtained from reference TRBV29-1 and TRBJ2-4, is as follows: SAVISQKPSRDICQRGTSLTIQCQVDSQVTMMFWYRQQPGQSLTLIATANQGSEATYESGFVIDKFPISRPNLTFSTLTVSNMSPEDSSIYLCSVALAKNIQYFGAGTRLSVL.

This clonotype was picked up one time. The rearrangement joins TRBV28 to TRBJ1-5; 8 nucleotides agree with TRBD1. The CDR3 is 16 residues long. From germline, CDR1 is MDHEN and CDR2 SYDVKM. V dropped 1 base and J dropped 6; count of bases not matched to a gene: 8. Here the CDR3 reads CASSLFGQGAVQPQHF. In DNA form, the CDR3 reads TGTGCCAGCAGTTTATTCGGGCAGGGGGCGGTTCAGCCCCAGCATTTT.

This clonotype was counted only a few times. This sequence joins TRBV4-3 and TRBJ2-3, with TRBD2 matching over 8 bases. J lost 2 bases, V lost 4 bases, and 5 bases had no gene match. The V gene's germline CDR1 is LGHNA and CDR2 YSLEER. This CDR3 comprises 15 residues. The CDR3 spells CASSPRGGYTDTQYF. CDR3 coding DNA: TGCGCCAGCAGCCCTCGGGGGGGCTACACAGATACGCAGTATTTT.

This clonotype was counted only a few times. This chain connects TRBV4-2 to TRBJ2-5; tentatively, D is TRBD2 (5 bases). The CDR3 runs to 13 residues. Trimming took off 4 bases at V and 9 bases at J, with 15 bases between the two ends. The V gene's germline CDR1 is LGHNA and CDR2 YNFKEQ. Written as DNA, the CDR3 is TGTGCCAGCAGCCCTACCGGACTTGTGGCCCAGTACTTC. Protein sequence: CASSPTGLVAQYF.

This clonotype turned up a few times. This chain uses TRBV27 with TRBJ1-4; TRBD1 might be the D (6 bases). Germline V gene lookup returns CDR1 MNHEY and CDR2 SMNVEV (reference sequence). The CDR3 runs to 13 residues. Trimming took off 6 bases at V and 8 bases at J, with 13 bases between the two ends. In nucleotides, the CDR3 is TGTGCCAGCAGCTCCCGGGACATCGAAAAACTGTTTTTT. Residues: CASSSRDIEKLFF.